What follows are 5 T cell receptor beta chains derived from one specimen sequenced in a study of blood T cell repertoires in COVID-19. Clones were sequenced by immunoSEQ multiplex PCR, and TCRdb holds only the in-frame ones, with some missing. The sample includes under 150,000 clones, 75% to 85% seen only once; the top ten take 15% to 25%. Specimen: peripheral blood. The receptors were sampled from an elderly man with acute or convalescent COVID-19.

The rearrangement joins TRBV4-1 to TRBJ1-1; D possibly corresponds to TRBD1 (6 bases). V lost 2 bases, J lost 4 bases, and 14 bases lay in between. The CDR3 contains 15 residues. CDR1 MGHRA and CDR2 YSYEKL come from the germline V gene. In nucleotides, the CDR3 is TGCGCCAGCAGCCAACCCGGGACACGAGGCACTGAAGCTTTCTTT. Translated: CASSQPGTRGTEAFF.

The chain has TRBV29-1 and TRBJ1-2; D is unclear. Looked up from germline, CDR1 is SQVTM and CDR2 is ANQGSEA. The V end was cut by 1 base, the J end by 4 bases, with 7 bases between. CDR3 size: 12 residues. This CDR3 is CSVEATTYGYTF. Written as DNA, the CDR3 is TGCAGCGTTGAAGCGACAACCTATGGCTACACCTTC.

The chain couples TRBV2 to TRBJ1-1; TRBD1 might be the D (6 bases). Germline V gene sequence: CDR1 SNHLY, CDR2 FYNNEI. Trimming took off 11 bases at V and 4 bases at J, with 14 bases between the two ends. CDR3 size: 12 residues. Written as DNA, the CDR3 is TGTGCCTATGGGGGGGGGCCCACTGAAGCTTTCTTT. Amino acid sequence: CAYGGGPTEAFF.

V gene TRBV18 combines with J gene TRBJ2-7; D is unclear. V was pared by 3 bases and J by 3 bases, with 9 bases between. The length of the CDR3 is 13 residues. Germline-derived CDR1 and CDR2 are KGHSH and LQKENI. CDR3 nucleotides: TGTGCCAGCTCACCCAACTCAAACTACGAGCAGTACTTC. Amino acid sequence: CASSPNSNYEQYF.

Only a few counts were recorded for this clone. The chain couples TRBV6-5 to TRBJ1-3, with D perhaps TRBD1 (6 bases). Germline assignment: CDR1 MNHEY and CDR2 SVGAGI. Trimming cost V 2 bases and J 3 bases, with 8 bases left between them. The CDR3 sequence is 14 residues long. The CDR3 DNA reads as TGTGCCAGCAGTTACGACAGGATTGGAAACACCATATATTTT. Amino acids: CASSYDRIGNTIYF.